The source of this T cell receptor (beta chain) is a study of cytomegalovirus exposure and HLA in healthy donors. The study's findings and limits: One later analysis reportedly identified an Asian-associated ancestry cluster that showed fewer N-insertions than the approximately 600-donor mean.

With 60 Vbeta and 13 Jbeta primers, the PCR was carried out. This table comes from immunoSEQ multiplex PCR, and its TCRdb copy is limited to in-frame clones, with some not included. The sample lists about 90,000 clones, 65% to 80% occurring once. V lost 1 base to trimming and J lost 5 bases, with 15 bases between them. The CDR3 spans 16 residues. The germline CDR1 and CDR2 sequences are SGHVS and FQNEAQ. Concerning this clone: Its cognate antigen is unknown.

The genes are TRBV7-8 and TRBJ2-1; weak D call: TRBD2 (5 bases). The receptor was derived from a man aged 25-45 years in good health and CMV-seronegative. Sequenced input: PBMCs. In nucleotides, the CDR3 is TGTGCCAGCAGCTTAGGGAGGCGTTCGGTTAACAATGAGCAGTTCTTC. It codes for CASSLGRRSVNNEQFF.